This T cell receptor beta chain was obtained from a study of cytomegalovirus exposure and HLA in healthy donors. The PCR employed 60 Vbeta primers together with 13 Jbeta primers. Libraries were prepared by immunoSEQ multiplex PCR; TCRdb keeps only in-frame clonotypes and omits some of them. The sample has approximately 190,000 clones, over 70% seen once. This clone appeared a single time. An end of the junction does not agree with germline; a read error may underlie this. Per germline, CDR1 SEHNR and CDR2 FQNEAQ (reference sequence). The CDR3 has 16 amino acids. The sample consisted of PBMCs. The receptor was isolated from a man aged 45-60 years in good health and CMV-seronegative. The genes are TRBV7-9 and TRBJ1-2; weak D call: TRBD1 (6 bases). The CDR3 is CSSSARGANFNYGYTF. The CDR3 coding sequence is TGTTCCAGCAGCGCACGGGGGGCCAATTTTAACTATGGCTACACCTTC.